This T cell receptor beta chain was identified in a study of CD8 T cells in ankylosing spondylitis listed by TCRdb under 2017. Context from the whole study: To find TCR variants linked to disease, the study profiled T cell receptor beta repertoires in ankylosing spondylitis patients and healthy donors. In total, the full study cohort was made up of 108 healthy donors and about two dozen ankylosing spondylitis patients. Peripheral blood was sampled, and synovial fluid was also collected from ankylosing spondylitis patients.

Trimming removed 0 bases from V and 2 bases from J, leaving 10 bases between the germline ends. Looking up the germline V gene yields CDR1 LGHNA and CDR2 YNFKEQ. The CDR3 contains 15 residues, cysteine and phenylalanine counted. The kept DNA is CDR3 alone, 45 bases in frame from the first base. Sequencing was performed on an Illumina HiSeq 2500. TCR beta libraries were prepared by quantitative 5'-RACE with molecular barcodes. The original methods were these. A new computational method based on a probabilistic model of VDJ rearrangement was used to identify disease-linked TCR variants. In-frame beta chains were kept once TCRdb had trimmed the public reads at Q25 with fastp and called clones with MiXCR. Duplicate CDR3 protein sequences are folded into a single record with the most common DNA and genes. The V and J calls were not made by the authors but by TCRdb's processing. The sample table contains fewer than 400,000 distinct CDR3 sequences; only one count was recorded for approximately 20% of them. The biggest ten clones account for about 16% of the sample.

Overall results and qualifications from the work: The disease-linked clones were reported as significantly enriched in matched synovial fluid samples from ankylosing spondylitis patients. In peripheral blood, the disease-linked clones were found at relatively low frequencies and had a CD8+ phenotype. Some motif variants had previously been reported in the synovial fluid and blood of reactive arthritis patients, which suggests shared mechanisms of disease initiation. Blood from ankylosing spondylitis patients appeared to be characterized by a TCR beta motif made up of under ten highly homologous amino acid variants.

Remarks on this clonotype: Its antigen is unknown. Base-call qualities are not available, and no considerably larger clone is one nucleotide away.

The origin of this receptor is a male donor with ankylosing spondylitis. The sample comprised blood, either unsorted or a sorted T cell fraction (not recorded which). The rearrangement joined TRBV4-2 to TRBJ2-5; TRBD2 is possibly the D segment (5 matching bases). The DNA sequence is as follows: TGTGCCAGCAGCCAAGAAACTAGACTTCAAGAGACCCAGTACTTC. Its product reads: CASSQETRLQETQYF.